This TCR beta chain was documented in a study of blood T cell repertoires in COVID-19. Study as a whole: There were acute and convalescent COVID-19 samples, and they came from the United States, Italy and Spain.

This CDR3 has 13 amino acids. V was clipped by 5 bases and J by 3 bases; unmatched bases: 4. The germline gives CDR1 GTSNPN, CDR2 SVGIG (reference sequence). The method was immunoSEQ multiplex PCR; TCRdb's version includes in-frame clones alone and lacks a portion of them. Among roughly 140,000 clones listed, 84% were seen once. This receptor was taken from a woman of 80 years or more in a cohort sampled during active or convalescent COVID-19. Specimen: peripheral blood. The V gene is TRBV30, the J gene TRBJ1-1, with TRBD1 identical over 9 bases. The CDR3 spells CAWYRGRDTEAFF. In nucleotides, the CDR3 is TGTGCCTGGTACAGGGGGCGGGACACTGAAGCTTTCTTT.